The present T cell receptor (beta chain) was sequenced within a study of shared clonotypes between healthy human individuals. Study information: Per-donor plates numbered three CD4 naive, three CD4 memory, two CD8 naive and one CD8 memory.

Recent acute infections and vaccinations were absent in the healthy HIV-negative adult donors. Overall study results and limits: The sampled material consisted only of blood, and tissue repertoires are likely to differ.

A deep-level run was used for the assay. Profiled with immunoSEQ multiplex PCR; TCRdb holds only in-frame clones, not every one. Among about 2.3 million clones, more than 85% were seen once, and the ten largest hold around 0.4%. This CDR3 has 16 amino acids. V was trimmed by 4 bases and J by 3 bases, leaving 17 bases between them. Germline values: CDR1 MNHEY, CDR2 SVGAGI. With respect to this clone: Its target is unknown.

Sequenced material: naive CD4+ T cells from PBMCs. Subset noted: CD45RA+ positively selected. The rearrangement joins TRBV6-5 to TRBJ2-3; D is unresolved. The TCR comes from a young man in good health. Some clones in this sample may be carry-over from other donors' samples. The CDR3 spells CASSSTSRFGTDTQYF. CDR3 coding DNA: TGTGCCAGCAGTTCGACCTCGCGGTTCGGGACAGATACGCAGTATTTT.